This T cell receptor (beta chain) came from a study of identical twins. Study-level points and caveats: Cross-sectional statistics underpinned the conclusions; the same donors were not followed.

On this clonotype: The antigen is undetermined.

Via MiXCR, TCRdb re-called the 5' RACE reads, giving one row per CDR3 protein. The sample contains some 500,000 distinct CDR3 sequences, around 14% of which appear only once. The CDR3 consists of 16 residues. Looked up from germline, CDR1 is LNHNV and CDR2 is YYDKDF (reference sequence). The V gene end was trimmed by 3 bases and the J gene end by 3 bases; junction bases not matched to a gene: 7. In addition, the sample was reused for a study of yellow fever vaccine responses in identical twins.

This receptor was identified in a woman aged 18-29 years in good health. Source material: CD4+ T cells sorted from blood. This chain uses TRBV15 with TRBJ2-1, with TRBD2 matching 8 bases. CDR3 nucleotides: TGTGCCACCAGCAGGGGAATAGCGGGAAACTACAATGAGCAGTTCTTC. As protein: CATSRGIAGNYNEQFF.